This T cell receptor beta chain was sequenced in a study of early stage breast cancer tumors. Overall study context: Among around twelve ER+/PR+/HER2- tumors, eight were ductal, four lobular. Study results and limitations: Blood repertoires resembled normal breast more than tumor.

After removal of 2 bases from V and 1 base from J, the junction contained 9 bases not matched to a gene. Germline-derived CDR1 and CDR2 are KGHSH and LQKENI. The CDR3 spans 18 residues. Comment on this clone: The target antigen is unknown.

The table came from immunoSEQ multiplex PCR; TCRdb's copy has only in-frame clones and leaves some out. The repertoire consists of about 51,000 clones, with roughly 78% occurring once and the leading ten covering under 4.5%. This clonotype was obtained from a person in their forties with breast cancer. Specimen: blood. The rearrangement uses TRBV18 and TRBJ2-1; the match to TRBD2 covers 9 bases. In DNA form, the CDR3 reads TGTGCCAGCTCACCATGGGGTAGCGGGAGTAGTTCCTACAATGAGCAGTTCTTC. Translation: CASSPWGSGSSSYNEQFF.